This T cell receptor (beta chain) was obtained from a study of T cell responses to AZD1222 COVID-19 vaccine. Study details: The analysis combined second doses at about 4 or about 12 weeks. Notes on the study in general: Unmutated variant regions are reportedly targeted by nearly half of spike-specific TCRs. Only five or six AZD1222 recipients tested seropositive at baseline.

Turning to this clone: As yet, its antigen is unknown.

Assay: immunoSEQ multiplex PCR; the TCRdb copy retains only in-frame clones and omits some. The profile shows some 150,000 clones, about nine tenths of them singletons. This specimen was peripheral blood, taken on day 0 of AZD1222 vaccination. The source is an adult in good health.

CDR3 region: CAISESPLRTGGSSGGYTF. CDR3 sequence (DNA): TGTGCCATCAGTGAGTCGCCCCTGCGGACAGGGGGCAGCTCGGGTGGCTACACCTTC. The chain couples TRBV10-3 to TRBJ1-2; TRBD1 agrees at 11 bases. In germline, CDR1 is ENHRY, CDR2 SYGVKD. The CDR3 consists of 19 residues. V lost 0 bases, J lost 7 bases, and 16 bases stayed unmatched.